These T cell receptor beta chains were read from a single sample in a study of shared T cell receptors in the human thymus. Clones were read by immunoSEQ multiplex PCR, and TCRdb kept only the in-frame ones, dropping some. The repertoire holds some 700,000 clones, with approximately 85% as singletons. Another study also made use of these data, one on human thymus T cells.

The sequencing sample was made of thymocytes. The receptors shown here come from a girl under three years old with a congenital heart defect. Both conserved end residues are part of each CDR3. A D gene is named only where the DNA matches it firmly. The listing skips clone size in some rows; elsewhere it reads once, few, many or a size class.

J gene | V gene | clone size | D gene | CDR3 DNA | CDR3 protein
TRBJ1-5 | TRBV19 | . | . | TGTGCCAGTAGTATTCTCTTGGGTTCTGAGGATTGTGAGCCCCAGCATTTT | CASSILLGSEDCEPQHF
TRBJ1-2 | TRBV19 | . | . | TGTGCCAGCCGGAGGTCGGGACAAAGATATGGCTACACCTTC | CASRRSGQRYGYTF
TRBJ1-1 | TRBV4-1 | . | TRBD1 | TGCGCCAGCAGGTCCATCCCCCAGGGGGCCAACACTGAAGCTTTCTTT | CASRSIPQGANTEAFF
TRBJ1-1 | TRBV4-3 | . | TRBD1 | TGCGCCAGCAGCCAAGAGTTGGACAGGGGGGGAGGCACTGAAGCTTTCTTT | CASSQELDRGGGTEAFF
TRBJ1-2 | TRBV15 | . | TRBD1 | TGTGCCACCAGCAGAGGACAGGGGTACGGCTACACCTTC | CATSRGQGYGYTF
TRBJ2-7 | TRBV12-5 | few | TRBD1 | TGTGCTAGTGGTTTGTCCTCTAACAGGGGGGTGGGGTCCTACGAGCAGTACTTC | CASGLSSNRGVGSYEQYF
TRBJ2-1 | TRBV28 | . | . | TGTGCCAGCAGTTCCTCGGGGTTTGGGACCTACAATGAGCAGTTCTTC | CASSSSGFGTYNEQFF
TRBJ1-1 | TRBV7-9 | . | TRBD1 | TGTGCCAGCAGCTCCAGACAGGGGAAGAACACTGAAGCTTTCTTT | CASSSRQGKNTEAFF
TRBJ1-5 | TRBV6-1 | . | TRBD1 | TGTGCCAGCACTTTGGGACAGGTTATAGATGGGCCCCAGCATTTT | CASTLGQVIDGPQHF
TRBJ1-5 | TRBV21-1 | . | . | TGTGCCAGCCCGACAGGGGGCTCCTTTAGCAATCAGCCCCAGCATTTT | CASPTGGSFSNQPQHF
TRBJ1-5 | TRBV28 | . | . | TGTGCCAGCAGCGCATCATACAGGGTAACTATCAATCAGCCCCAGCATTTT | CASSASYRVTINQPQHF
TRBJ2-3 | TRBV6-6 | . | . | TGTGCCAGCAGCAAAAGACAGAGTAATAGCGATACGCAGTATTTT | CASSKRQSNSDTQYF
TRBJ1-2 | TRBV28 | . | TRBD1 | TGTGCCAGCTCCGGACAGGGGGCTTATGGCTACACCTTC | CASSGQGAYGYTF
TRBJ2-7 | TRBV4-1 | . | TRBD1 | TGCGCCAGCAGCCAAGTCACAGGGGGTCCCTACGAGCAGTACTTC | CASSQVTGGPYEQYF
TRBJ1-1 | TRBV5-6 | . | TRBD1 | TGTGCCAGCAGCGTGAAACTCCGGGACAGGATTACTCTCAACACTGAAGCTCTCTTT | CASSVKLRDRITLNTEALF
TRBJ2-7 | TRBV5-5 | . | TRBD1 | TGTGCCAGCTCCCAGACAGGGGGCCCCTACGAGCAGTACTTC | CASSQTGGPYEQYF
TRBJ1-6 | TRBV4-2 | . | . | TGTGCCAGCAGCCCTAGGAGAGCGTATAATTCACCCCTCCACTTT | CASSPRRAYNSPLHF
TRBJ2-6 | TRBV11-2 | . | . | TGTGCCAGCAGCCCAGGAGGCCGAATCTCTGGGGCCAACGTCCTGACTTTC | CASSPGGRISGANVLTF
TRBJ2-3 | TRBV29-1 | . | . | TGCAGCGAAACGGACAGCCTCACAGATACGCAGTATTTT | CSETDSLTDTQYF
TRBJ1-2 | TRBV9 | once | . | TGTGCCAGCAGCGTACGGACAGCTAACTATGGCTACACCTTC | CASSVRTANYGYTF
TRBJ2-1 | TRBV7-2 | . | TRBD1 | TGTGCCAGCAGCGCCCCGGGACAGGGGTGGATATACAATGAGCAGTTCTTC | CASSAPGQGWIYNEQFF
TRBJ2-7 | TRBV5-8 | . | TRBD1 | TGTGCCAGCAGCTTGCGAGACAGGGACCACGAGCAGTACTTC | CASSLRDRDHEQYF
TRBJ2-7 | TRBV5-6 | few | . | TGTGCCAGCAGCACTGGTGGACTCAAACCCGACTACGAGCAGTACTTC | CASSTGGLKPDYEQYF
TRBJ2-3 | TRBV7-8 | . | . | TGTGCCAGCAGCTTTCTCGGTACGCAGTATTTT | CASSFLGTQYF
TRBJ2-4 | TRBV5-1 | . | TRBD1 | TGCGCCAGCAGTCGTACAGGGGTTCTAGCCAAAAACATTCAGTACTTC | CASSRTGVLAKNIQYF
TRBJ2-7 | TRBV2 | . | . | TGTGCCAGCAGAAGCAAAATTCCGGGACAACCCTACGAGCAGTACTTC | CASRSKIPGQPYEQYF
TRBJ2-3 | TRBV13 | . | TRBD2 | TGTGCCAGCAGTCAAAGACTAGCGGGGAATGTCCTAGATACGCAGTATTTT | CASSQRLAGNVLDTQYF
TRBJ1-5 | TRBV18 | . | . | TGTGCCAGCTCACCCGGAAGAGGGGGTGGCAATCAGCCCCAGCATTTT | CASSPGRGGGNQPQHF
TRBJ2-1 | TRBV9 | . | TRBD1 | TGTGCCAGCAGGCCCCGTTGGACAGGGAATGTAGGGGAGCAGTTCTTC | CASRPRWTGNVGEQFF
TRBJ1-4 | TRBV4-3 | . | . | TGCGCCAGCAGCCAAGCTCAGGACCGGGGGGGAAAACTGTTTTTT | CASSQAQDRGGKLFF
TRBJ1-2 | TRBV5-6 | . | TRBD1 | TGTGCCAGCAGCGCACCCATTATCGACAGGGTCTATGGCTACACCTTC | CASSAPIIDRVYGYTF
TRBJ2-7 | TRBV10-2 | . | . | TGCGCCAGCAGTGAGAGGTGCCGACACGGGGAAACAGCCGATGGCGAGCAGTACTTC | CASSERCRHGETADGEQYF
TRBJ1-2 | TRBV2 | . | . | TGTGCCAGCAGAGGCGTGGGGGGTTTAGGCTATGGCTACACCTTC | CASRGVGGLGYGYTF
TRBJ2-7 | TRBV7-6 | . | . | TGTGCCAGCAGCTCGAAACCTAGGGTCGGCGCTAACGGGAGAAAACACGAGCAGTACTTC | CASSSKPRVGANGRKHEQYF
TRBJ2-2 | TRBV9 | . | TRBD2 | TGTGCCAGCAGCGTAGGGCTTAGCGGGGTACCCGGGGAGCTGTTTTTT | CASSVGLSGVPGELFF
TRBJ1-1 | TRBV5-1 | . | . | TGCGCCAGCAGCTTGGTGGAGGGTCGGGAGAACACTGAAGCTTTCTTT | CASSLVEGRENTEAFF
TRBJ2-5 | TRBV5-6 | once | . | TGTGCCAGCAGCTCTCTCCCGCGGAAGTCGGGAGAGACCCAGTACTTC | CASSSLPRKSGETQYF
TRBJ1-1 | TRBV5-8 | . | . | TGTGCCAGCAGCCCCCTCAGGGACCCAGGGGACCGAGAGGCTTTCTTT | CASSPLRDPGDREAFF
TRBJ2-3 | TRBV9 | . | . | TGTGCCAGCAGCGCCCGGGGGGCGACAGATACGCAGTATTTT | CASSARGATDTQYF
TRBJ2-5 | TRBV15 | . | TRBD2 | TGTGCCACCAGCAGAGATCCCAGCAGGGAGGGTGGAGAGACCCAGTACTTC | CATSRDPSREGGETQYF
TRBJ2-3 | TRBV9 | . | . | TGTGCCAGCAGCACCAGGTTCACAGATACGCAGTATTTT | CASSTRFTDTQYF
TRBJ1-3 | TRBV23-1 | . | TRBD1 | TGCGCCAGCAGTCATAACAGGGGAAGCTCTGGAAACACCATATATTTT | CASSHNRGSSGNTIYF
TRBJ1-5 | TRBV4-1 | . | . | TGCGCCAGCAGCCAAGCCGGGTCTAGCAATCAGCCCCAGCATTTT | CASSQAGSSNQPQHF
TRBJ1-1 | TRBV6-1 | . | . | TGTGCCAGCCCTAAAATTAGGGGCCAGAACACTGAAGCTTTCTTT | CASPKIRGQNTEAFF
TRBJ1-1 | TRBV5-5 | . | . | TGTGCCAGCAGGTGGGGCCTAGAGGCAGCTGAAGCTTTCTTT | CASRWGLEAAEAFF
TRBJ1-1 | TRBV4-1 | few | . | TGCGCCAGCAGCCCAGGAGCAGGGTCCCCCAAAGCTTTCTTT | CASSPGAGSPKAFF
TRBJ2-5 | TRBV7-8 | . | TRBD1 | TGTGCCAGCAGCCCTAACAGGGGGCAGCAAGAGACCCAGTACTTC | CASSPNRGQQETQYF
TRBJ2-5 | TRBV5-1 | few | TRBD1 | TGCGCCAGCAGTCACAGAACAGACAGGGGGCAGACCCAGTACTTC | CASSHRTDRGQTQYF
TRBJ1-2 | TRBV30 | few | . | TGTGCCTGGGGGGGGGATGGCTACACCTTC | CAWGGDGYTF
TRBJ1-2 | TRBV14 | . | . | TGTGCCAGCAGCCAAGTTGGGGGGGTTAACTATGGCTACACCTTC | CASSQVGGVNYGYTF
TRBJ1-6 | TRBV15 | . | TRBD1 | TGTGCCACCAGCAGACATCGACAGGGAAAGCGGGATTCACCCCTCCACTTT | CATSRHRQGKRDSPLHF
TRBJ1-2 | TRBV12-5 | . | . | TGTGCTAGTGGTCTGCTTGGGGAGGCGTGGAATGGCTACACCTTC | CASGLLGEAWNGYTF
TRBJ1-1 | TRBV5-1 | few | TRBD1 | TGCGCCAGCAGCTTGGAACGAGTGGACAGGGGTAACACTGAAGCTTTCTTT | CASSLERVDRGNTEAFF
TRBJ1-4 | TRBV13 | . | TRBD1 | TGTGCCAGCAGCTTAGGACAGGGGGCAACTAATGAAAAACTGTTTTTT | CASSLGQGATNEKLFF
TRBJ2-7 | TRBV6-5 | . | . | TGTGCCAGCGAGGGGGGGTACGAGCAGTACTTC | CASEGGYEQYF
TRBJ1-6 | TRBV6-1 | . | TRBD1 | TGTGCCAGCAGTGAAGGGGTGGACAGGGAAGATTCACCCCTCCACTTT | CASSEGVDREDSPLHF